This T cell receptor (beta chain) was identified during a study of vaccination and CD4 T cells after COVID-19. The study, taken as a whole, reports: With convalescent patients, a median roughly 83% of reactive clones emerged solely after vaccination.

The V gene's germline CDR1 is MDHEN and CDR2 SYDVKM. V was trimmed by 5 bases and J by 0 bases, leaving 23 bases between them. The CDR3 totals 18 residues. Remarks on this clonotype: Antigen unknown.

As for treatment: approximately 11-day PBMC culture with coronavirus spike peptide pools or control peptides (ViraFEST assay). About 2.1 million PBMCs were grown per well alongside 10 IU/ml IL-2 and 7.5 to 10 ug/ml peptide pools. The assay that was used to sequence DNA from cultured CD4+ T cells was the Oncomine TCR Beta short-read assay. Via MiXCR, TCRdb re-called the PCR reads, giving one row per CDR3 protein. The data contain 7,500 to 10,000 distinct CDR3 sequences, under 30% of them singletons. V is TRBV28 and J is TRBJ2-7; no firm D call. Here the sequenced sample was CD4+ T cells from blood, cultured in vitro, taken after SARS-CoV-2 vaccination. The sequence was obtained from a human donor who had recovered from COVID-19. This chain's CDR3 is CASSRVPQLTRSSYEQYF. The CDR3 region has the DNA TGTGCCAGCAGTCGCGTTCCCCAACTAACAAGATCCTCCTACGAGCAGTACTTC.